The clone carrying this T cell receptor beta chain is labeled as medium-sized. The sample has other DNA sequences that encode this CDR3 too. The entry originates in a study of OX40 agonist ivuxolimab in advanced cancers. Study-level information: People who had prior anti-PD-1, anti-PD-L1 or anti-CTLA-4 therapy could take part, and around 40% had some. Partial responses were observed in three patients, of whom one had hepatocellular carcinoma and two had cutaneous melanoma.

Peripheral blood came from all dose cohorts at three timepoints. This CDR3 spans 13 amino acids. Trimming pared 0 bases from V and 4 bases from J, leaving 4 bases between. CDR1 is MGHRA and CDR2 is YSYEKL in the germline V gene. Repertoires were generated with immunoSEQ multiplex PCR, while TCRdb's copy carries only in-frame clones and drops some. This sample has around 53,000 clones; roughly 85% occur once, and the top ten carry around 21%. The rearrangement links TRBV4-1 to TRBJ2-1; no clear D gene. Material: CD4+ or CD8+ T cells sorted from blood, obtained in a trial of the OX40 agonist ivuxolimab. This receptor was identified in an adult with an advanced solid tumor such as melanoma, head and neck, liver or kidney cancer. This CDR3 is CASSQDPYNEQFF. Written as DNA, the CDR3 is TGCGCCAGCAGCCAAGATCCGTACAATGAGCAGTTCTTC.